The 21 T cell receptor beta chains given below trace back to one sample, sequenced in a study of cytomegalovirus exposure and HLA in healthy donors. Primers: 60 Vbeta forward and 13 Jbeta reverse. The method was immunoSEQ multiplex PCR; TCRdb's version includes in-frame clones alone and lacks a portion of them. Here the sample spans some 220,000 clones, around 88% being singletons. The sample consisted of PBMCs. These receptors came from a woman between 18 and 29 years old in good health and CMV-seronegative.

This clone was observed a single time. J is TRBJ1-1 and V is TRBV4-3; D gene ambiguous. Trimming cost V 0 bases and J 2 bases, with 10 bases left between them. The CDR3 is 15 residues long. Per germline, CDR1 LGHNA and CDR2 YSLEER. The CDR3 spells CASSQDRAGNTEAFF. For the CDR3, the DNA is TGCGCCAGCAGCCAAGATAGGGCGGGAAACACTGAAGCTTTCTTT.

This chain joins TRBV11-3 and TRBJ2-7; 7 nucleotides line up with TRBD2. Trimming cost V 5 bases and J 0 bases; bases outside gene matches: 10. The CDR3 contains 16 residues. Germline V gene sequence: CDR1 SGHNT, CDR2 YENEEA. The DNA for the CDR3 is TGTGCCAGCAGCCCCCCCTTGCCTAGCGGCTCCTACGAGCAGTACTTC. Amino acids: CASSPPLPSGSYEQYF.

The chain employs TRBV6-5 and TRBJ1-1; D call uncertain. This CDR3 has 11 amino acids. The V end was cut by 5 bases, the J end by 8 bases, with 9 bases between. The germline V gene has CDR1 MNHEY and CDR2 SVGAGI. The DNA for the CDR3 is TGTGCCAGCAGTAAACCGGGGGAAGCTTTCTTT. Its protein product is CASSKPGEAFF.

The chain employs TRBV2 and TRBJ1-2; D might be TRBD1 (5 bases). The CDR3 totals 14 residues. The V gene's germline CDR1 is SNHLY and CDR2 FYNNEI. Trimming cost V 3 bases and J 4 bases, with 12 bases left between them. This chain's CDR3 is CASSDRVGGYGYTF. In nucleotides, the CDR3 is TGTGCCAGCAGTGACAGGGTTGGTGGCTATGGCTACACCTTC.

This clone came up once. The rearrangement joins TRBV4-2 to TRBJ2-2, with D unclear. Looked up from germline, CDR1 is LGHNA and CDR2 is YNFKEQ. The CDR3 has 13 amino acids. Trimming pared 0 bases from V and 6 bases from J, leaving 5 bases between. The CDR3, as DNA: TGTGCCAGCAGCCAAGAACCAGCCGGGGAGCTGTTTTTT. Protein: CASSQEPAGELFF.

The chain uses TRBV27 and TRBJ2-3; the D is unclear. There are 12 residues in the CDR3. With 6 bases removed from V and 8 bases from J, the gap between germline ends came to 12 bases. Looked up from germline, CDR1 is MNHEY and CDR2 is SMNVEV (reference sequence). The CDR3 DNA sequence: TGTGCCAGCAGGCGACTCCCGGGTACGCAGTATTTT. Translating it yields CASRRLPGTQYF.

The chain links TRBV6-5 to TRBJ1-3, with D uncertain. Germline values: CDR1 MNHEY, CDR2 SVGAGI. The CDR3 sequence is 15 residues long. The V end was cut by 2 bases, the J end by 0 bases, with 8 bases between. The DNA of the CDR3 is TGTGCCAGCAGTTACGAGGGCAGCTCTGGAAACACCATATATTTT. It encodes CASSYEGSSGNTIYF.

The chain carries TRBV7-9 and TRBJ1-5; 7 positions match TRBD1. Germline assignment: CDR1 SEHNR and CDR2 FQNEAQ (reference sequence). The V segment lost 3 bases and the J segment 11 bases; nucleotides outside the gene matches: 4. This CDR3 region has 12 residues. The CDR3 region is CASSLTGRTQHF. In DNA form, the CDR3 reads TGTGCCAGCAGCTTGACAGGGAGGACCCAGCATTTT. Drawing the rest from reference TRBV7-9 and TRBJ1-5, the complete variable domain is DTGVSQNPRHKITKRGQNVTFRCDPISEHNRLYWYRQTLGQGPEFLTYFQNEAQLEKSRLLSDRFSAERPKGSFSTLEIQRTEQGDSAMYLCASSLTGRTQHFGDGTRLSIL.

In nucleotides, the CDR3 is TGTGCCAGCAGCTCCAAGACTAGCGGCAATGAGCAGTTCTTC. This encodes CASSSKTSGNEQFF. The V call is TRBV7-9, the J call TRBJ2-1, with TRBD2 matching over 9 bases. CDR3 length: 14 residues. Germline CDR1 reads SEHNR; CDR2 reads FQNEAQ (reference sequence). Trimming took 4 bases from V and 6 from J; bases not matched to a gene: 4.

The CDR3 DNA reads as TGTGCCAGCAGCTATACTAGCGGGGATTACAATGAGCAGTTCTTC. This encodes CASSYTSGDYNEQFF. The chain is built from TRBV7-9 and TRBJ2-1; the match to TRBD2 covers 10 bases. CDR3 length: 15 residues. Looked up from germline, CDR1 is SEHNR and CDR2 is FQNEAQ (reference sequence). V gave up 4 bases and J gave up 4 bases; unmatched junction bases: 4.

About this clone itself: The sample contains more than one DNA sequence encoding this CDR3. The J gene is TRBJ2-3, the V gene TRBV15, with D possibly being TRBD1 (6 bases). Trimming pared 3 bases from V and 2 bases from J, leaving 12 bases between. Germline CDR1 LNHNV, CDR2 YYDKDF (reference sequence). The CDR3 runs 15 residues. Written as DNA, the CDR3 is TGTGCCACCAGCAGGGTAGACAGGTCCACAGATACGCAGTATTTT. This encodes CATSRVDRSTDTQYF.

This chain links TRBV9 with TRBJ2-7, with 7 positions matching TRBD1. V was pared by 4 bases and J by 5 bases, with 9 bases of the junction left unmatched. The CDR3 runs 14 residues. Germline CDR1 reads SGDLS; CDR2 reads YYNGEE. The chain's CDR3 is CASSSRQGRDEQYF. The CDR3 DNA reads TGTGCCAGCAGCTCCCGACAGGGCCGCGACGAGCAGTACTTC. The full variable domain, completed using reference TRBV9 and TRBJ2-7, is DSGVTQTPKHLITATGQRVTLRCSPRSGDLSVYWYQQSLDQGLQFLIQYYNGEERAKGNILERFSAQQFPDLHSELNLSSLELGDSALYFCASSSRQGRDEQYFGPGTRLTVT.

The count of this clone is one. J is TRBJ2-7 and V is TRBV7-3; 7 bases line up with TRBD1. This CDR3 region has 13 residues. Unmatched junction bases numbered 14, after V lost 6 bases and J lost 12 bases. In germline, CDR1 is SGHTA, CDR2 FQGTGA. The CDR3 coding sequence is TGTGCCAGCAGTCTAGGCCACCGGGACAGCCCGTACTTC. Protein sequence: CASSLGHRDSPYF.

The chain combines TRBV7-6 with TRBJ1-4; no clear D gene. V was shortened by 6 bases and J by 4 bases, with 15 bases between the two germline ends. The CDR3 sequence is 15 residues long. The germline CDR1 and CDR2 sequences are SGHVS and FNYEAQ. CDR3 sequence: CASSLFGEINEKLFF. The CDR3 DNA reads as TGTGCCAGCAGTCTATTCGGGGAAATTAATGAAAAACTGTTTTTT.

V gene TRBV11-1 combines with J gene TRBJ2-1; TRBD2 aligns across 7 bases. The CDR3 loop spans 14 amino acids. The germline V gene encodes CDR1 SGHAT and CDR2 FQDESV (reference sequence). The V segment lost 5 bases and the J segment 8 bases; nucleotides outside the gene matches: 9. CDR3 loop: CASSRWTSIDEQFF. The CDR3 coding sequence is TGTGCCAGCAGCCGTTGGACTAGTATCGATGAGCAGTTCTTC. The variable domain in full, completed from reference TRBV11-1 and TRBJ2-1, reads EAEVAQSPRYKITEKSQAVAFWCDPISGHATLYWYRQILGQGPELLVQFQDESVVDDSQLPKDRFSAERLKGVDSTLKIQPAELGDSAMYLCASSRWTSIDEQFFGPGTRLTVL.

Only one count was recorded for this clone. This sequence joins TRBV6-6 and TRBJ1-1, with D unclear. The V end was cut by 5 bases, the J end by 11 bases, with 21 bases between. Germline-derived CDR1 and CDR2 are MNHNY and SVGAGI (reference sequence). The CDR3 runs 14 residues. The CDR3 DNA follows: TGTGCCAGCAGTCCCCCGGGCTTCGGGATGGAGGCTTTCTTT. It specifies CASSPPGFGMEAFF.

This clone was detected once. The chain combines TRBV5-4 with TRBJ2-3; 7 bases agree with TRBD2. This CDR3 spans 14 amino acids. Germline assignment: CDR1 SGHNT and CDR2 YYREEE (reference sequence). With V trimmed by 4 bases and J by 3 bases, 5 bases remained unmatched. This CDR3 is CASSGGGSTDTQYF. CDR3 coding DNA: TGTGCCAGCAGCGGCGGCGGGAGTACAGATACGCAGTATTTT.

V and J are TRBV28 and TRBJ2-1; TRBD2 matches at 9 bases. CDR1 is MDHEN, CDR2 SYDVKM, per germline. The CDR3 has 16 residues. V trimming: 9 bases; J trimming: 10 bases; junction bases outside the gene matches: 19. CDR3 in amino acids: CASTPRGLRGGKEQFF. Here the CDR3 DNA reads TGTGCCAGTACACCCCGGGGTCTGCGGGGGGGAAAAGAGCAGTTCTTC.

The chain joins TRBV10-3 to TRBJ2-5, with a weak D call TRBD1 (6 bases). Per germline, CDR1 ENHRY and CDR2 SYGVKD. With 4 bases removed from V and 5 bases from J, the gap between germline ends came to 11 bases. CDR3 length equals 13 residues. The CDR3 loop reads CAISGSGAETQYF. The CDR3 DNA reads TGTGCCATCAGTGGATCAGGGGCGGAGACCCAGTACTTC.

The V and J genes are TRBV30 and TRBJ2-1; 10 bases fit TRBD1. J was trimmed by 8 bases and V by 2 bases; bases with no gene match: 9. CDR1 and CDR2 (germline): GTSNPN, SVGIG (reference sequence). CDR3 length equals 15 residues. CDR3 DNA sequence: TGTGCCTGGAGTATCCGGGACAGGGGCTTCTATGAGCAGTTCTTC. This codes for CAWSIRDRGFYEQFF.

The CDR3 nucleotides read TGTGCCAGCAGCTTAGGAGGGCGGACCCAAAAATTCTTC. Residues: CASSLGGRTQKFF. This sequence joins TRBV7-2 and TRBJ2-1, with D possibly TRBD2 on 5 matching bases. Trimming took off 1 base at V and 16 bases at J, with 17 bases between the two ends. Germline V gives CDR1 SGHTA, CDR2 FQGNSA. The CDR3 has 13 amino acids. Full variable domain (remainder filled in from reference TRBV7-2 and TRBJ2-1): GAGVSQSPSNKVTEKGKDVELRCDPISGHTALYWYRQSLGQGLEFLIYFQGNSAPDKSGLPSDRFSAERTGGSVSTLTIQRTQQEDSAVYLCASSLGGRTQKFFGPGTRLTVL.